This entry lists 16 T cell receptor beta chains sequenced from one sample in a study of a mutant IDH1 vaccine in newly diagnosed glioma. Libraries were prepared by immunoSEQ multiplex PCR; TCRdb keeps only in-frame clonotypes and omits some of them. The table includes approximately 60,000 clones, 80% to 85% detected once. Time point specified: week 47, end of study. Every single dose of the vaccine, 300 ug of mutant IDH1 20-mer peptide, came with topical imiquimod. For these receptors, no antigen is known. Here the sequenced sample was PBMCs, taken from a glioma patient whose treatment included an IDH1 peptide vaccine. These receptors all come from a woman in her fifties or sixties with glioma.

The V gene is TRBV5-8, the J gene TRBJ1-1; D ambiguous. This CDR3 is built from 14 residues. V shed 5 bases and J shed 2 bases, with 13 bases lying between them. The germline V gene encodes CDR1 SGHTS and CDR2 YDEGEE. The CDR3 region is CASSIVARNTEAFF. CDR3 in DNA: TGTGCCAGCAGTATCGTCGCACGAAACACTGAAGCTTTCTTT.

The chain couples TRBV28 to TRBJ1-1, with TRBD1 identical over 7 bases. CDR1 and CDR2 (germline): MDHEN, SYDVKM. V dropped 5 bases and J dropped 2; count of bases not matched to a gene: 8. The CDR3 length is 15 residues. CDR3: CASSPGTASNTEAFF. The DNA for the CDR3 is TGTGCCAGCAGTCCCGGGACAGCCTCAAACACTGAAGCTTTCTTT.

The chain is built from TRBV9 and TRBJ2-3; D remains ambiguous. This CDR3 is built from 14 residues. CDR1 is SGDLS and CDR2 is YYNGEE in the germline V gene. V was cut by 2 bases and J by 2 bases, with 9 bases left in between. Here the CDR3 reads CASSVQLSTDTQYF. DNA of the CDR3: TGTGCCAGCAGCGTGCAATTGTCCACAGATACGCAGTATTTT.

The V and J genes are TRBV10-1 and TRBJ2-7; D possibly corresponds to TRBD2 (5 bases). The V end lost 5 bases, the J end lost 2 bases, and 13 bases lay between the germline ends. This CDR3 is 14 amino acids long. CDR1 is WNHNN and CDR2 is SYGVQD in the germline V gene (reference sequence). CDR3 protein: CASSPWGEPYEQYF. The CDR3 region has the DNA TGCGCCAGCAGTCCTTGGGGAGAACCCTACGAGCAGTACTTC.

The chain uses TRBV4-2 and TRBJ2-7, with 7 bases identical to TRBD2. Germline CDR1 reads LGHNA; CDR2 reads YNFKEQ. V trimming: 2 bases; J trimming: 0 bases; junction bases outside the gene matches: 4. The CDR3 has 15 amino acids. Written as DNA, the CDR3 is TGTGCCAGCAGCCAATCGGGGGGAAGCTCCTACGAGCAGTACTTC. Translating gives CASSQSGGSSYEQYF.

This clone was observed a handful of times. CDR3 bases: TGTGCCAGCAGCTTAGCTCCACGGGGCTCACCCCTCCACTTT. Translation: CASSLAPRGSPLHF. This chain links TRBV13 with TRBJ1-6; D may be TRBD1 (5 bases). The CDR3 is 14 residues long. From germline, CDR1 is PRHDT and CDR2 FYEKMQ (reference sequence). Trimming left V 1 base short and J 10 bases short, with 11 bases between.

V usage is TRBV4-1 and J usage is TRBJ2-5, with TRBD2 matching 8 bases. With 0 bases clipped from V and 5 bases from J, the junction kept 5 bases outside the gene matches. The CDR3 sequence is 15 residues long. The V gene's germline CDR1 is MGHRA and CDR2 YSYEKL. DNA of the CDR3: TGCGCCAGCAGCCAAGACGGGACTAGTCTGGAGACCCAGTACTTC. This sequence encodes CASSQDGTSLETQYF.

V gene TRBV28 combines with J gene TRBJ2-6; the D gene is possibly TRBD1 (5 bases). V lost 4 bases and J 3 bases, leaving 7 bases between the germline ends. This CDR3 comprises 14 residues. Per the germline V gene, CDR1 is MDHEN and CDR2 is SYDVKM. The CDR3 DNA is TGTGCCAGCAGTTCCAGGGTTGGGGCCAACGTCCTGACTTTC. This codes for CASSSRVGANVLTF. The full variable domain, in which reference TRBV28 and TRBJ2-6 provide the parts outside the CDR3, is DVKVTQSSRYLVKRTGEKVFLECVQDMDHENMFWYRQDPGLGLRLIYFSYDVKMKEKGDIPEGYSVSREKKERFSLILESASTNQTSMYLCASSSRVGANVLTFGAGSRLTVL.

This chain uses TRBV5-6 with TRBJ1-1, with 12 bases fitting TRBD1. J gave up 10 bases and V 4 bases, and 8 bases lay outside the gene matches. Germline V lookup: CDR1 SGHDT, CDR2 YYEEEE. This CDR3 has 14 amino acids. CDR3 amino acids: CASSAARDRGLAFF. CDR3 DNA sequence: TGTGCCAGCAGCGCCGCCCGGGACAGGGGGCTAGCTTTCTTT.

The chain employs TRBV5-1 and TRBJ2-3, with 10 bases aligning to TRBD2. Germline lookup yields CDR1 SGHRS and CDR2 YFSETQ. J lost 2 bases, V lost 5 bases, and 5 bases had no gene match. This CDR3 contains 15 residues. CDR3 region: CASSSLAGVTDTQYF. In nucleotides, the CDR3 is TGCGCCAGCAGTTCTCTAGCGGGGGTCACAGATACGCAGTATTTT. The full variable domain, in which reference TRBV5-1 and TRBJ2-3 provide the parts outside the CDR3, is KAGVTQTPRYLIKTRGQQVTLSCSPISGHRSVSWYQQTPGQGLQFLFEYFSETQRNKGNFPGRFSGRQFSNSRSEMNVSTLELGDSALYLCASSSLAGVTDTQYFGPGTRLTVL.

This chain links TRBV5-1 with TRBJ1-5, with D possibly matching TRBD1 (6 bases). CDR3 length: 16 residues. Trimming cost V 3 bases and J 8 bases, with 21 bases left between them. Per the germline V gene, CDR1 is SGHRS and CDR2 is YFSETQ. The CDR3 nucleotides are TGCGCCAGCAGCTCGGGGACTGGGACCAGGGGAGAGCCCCAGCATTTT. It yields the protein CASSSGTGTRGEPQHF.

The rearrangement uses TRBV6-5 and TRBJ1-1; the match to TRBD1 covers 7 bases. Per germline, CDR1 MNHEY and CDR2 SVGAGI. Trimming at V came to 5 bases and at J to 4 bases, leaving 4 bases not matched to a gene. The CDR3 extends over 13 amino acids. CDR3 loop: CASSLTGATEAFF. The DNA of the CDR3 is TGTGCCAGCAGTCTCACAGGGGCCACTGAAGCTTTCTTT.

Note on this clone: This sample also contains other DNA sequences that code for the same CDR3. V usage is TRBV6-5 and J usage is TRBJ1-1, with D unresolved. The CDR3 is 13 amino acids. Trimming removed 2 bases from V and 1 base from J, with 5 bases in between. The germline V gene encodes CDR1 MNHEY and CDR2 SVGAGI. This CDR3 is CASSYPGNTEAFF. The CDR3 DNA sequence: TGTGCCAGCAGTTACCCGGGGAACACTGAAGCTTTCTTT.

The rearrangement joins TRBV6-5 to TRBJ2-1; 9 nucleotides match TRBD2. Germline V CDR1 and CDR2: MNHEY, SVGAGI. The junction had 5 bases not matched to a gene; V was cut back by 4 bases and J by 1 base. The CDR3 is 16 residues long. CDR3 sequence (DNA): TGTGCCAGCAGTTCCCCGGCGGGGGGGTCCTACAATGAGCAGTTCTTC. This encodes CASSSPAGGSYNEQFF.

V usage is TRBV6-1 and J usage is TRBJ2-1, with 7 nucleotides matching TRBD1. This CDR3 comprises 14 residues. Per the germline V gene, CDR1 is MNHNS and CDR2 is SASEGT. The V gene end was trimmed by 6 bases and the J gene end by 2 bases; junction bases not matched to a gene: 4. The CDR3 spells CASRGQITYNEQFF. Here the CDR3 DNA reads TGTGCCAGCAGGGGACAGATTACCTACAATGAGCAGTTCTTC.

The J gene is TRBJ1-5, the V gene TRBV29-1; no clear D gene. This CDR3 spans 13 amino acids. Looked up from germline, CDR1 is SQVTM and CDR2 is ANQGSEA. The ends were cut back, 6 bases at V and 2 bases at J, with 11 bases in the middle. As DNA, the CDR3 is TGCAGCGTGCGGGAGCTGGGCAATCAGCCCCAGCATTTT. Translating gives CSVRELGNQPQHF.